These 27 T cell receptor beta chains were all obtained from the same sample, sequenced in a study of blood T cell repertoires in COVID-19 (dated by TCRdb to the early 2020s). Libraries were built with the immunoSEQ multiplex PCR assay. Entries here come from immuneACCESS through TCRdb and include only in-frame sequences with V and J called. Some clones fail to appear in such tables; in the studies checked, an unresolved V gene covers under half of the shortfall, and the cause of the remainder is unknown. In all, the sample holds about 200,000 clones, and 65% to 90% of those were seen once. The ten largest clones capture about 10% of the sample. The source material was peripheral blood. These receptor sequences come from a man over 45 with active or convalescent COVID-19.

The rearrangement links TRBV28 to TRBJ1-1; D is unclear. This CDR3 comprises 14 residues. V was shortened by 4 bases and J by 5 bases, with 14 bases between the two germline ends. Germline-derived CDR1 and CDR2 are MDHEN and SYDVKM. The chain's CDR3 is CASSSSGGVTEAFF. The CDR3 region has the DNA TGTGCCAGCAGTTCCTCCGGCGGGGTAACTGAAGCTTTCTTT.

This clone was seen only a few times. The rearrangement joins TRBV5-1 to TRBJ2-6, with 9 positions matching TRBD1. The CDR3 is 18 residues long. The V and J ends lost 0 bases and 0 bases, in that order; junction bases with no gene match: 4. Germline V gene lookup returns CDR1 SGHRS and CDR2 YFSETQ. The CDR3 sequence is CASSLGGTGSSGANVLTF. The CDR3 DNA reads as TGCGCCAGCAGCTTGGGAGGGACAGGGAGCTCTGGGGCCAACGTCCTGACTTTC.

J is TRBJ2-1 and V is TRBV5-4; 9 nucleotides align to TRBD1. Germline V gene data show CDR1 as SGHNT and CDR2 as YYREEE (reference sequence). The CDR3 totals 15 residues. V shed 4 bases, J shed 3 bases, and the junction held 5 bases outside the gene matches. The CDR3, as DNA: TGTGCCAGCAGCGCAACGACAGGGGGCTACAATGAGCAGTTCTTC. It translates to CASSATTGGYNEQFF.

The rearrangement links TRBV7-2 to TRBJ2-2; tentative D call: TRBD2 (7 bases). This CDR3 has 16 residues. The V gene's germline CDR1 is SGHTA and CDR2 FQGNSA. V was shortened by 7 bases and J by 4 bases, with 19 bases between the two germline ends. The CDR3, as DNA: TGTGCCAGCACCCGCGTGGGGGGGGCTGGCACCGGGGAGCTGTTTTTT. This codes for CASTRVGGAGTGELFF.

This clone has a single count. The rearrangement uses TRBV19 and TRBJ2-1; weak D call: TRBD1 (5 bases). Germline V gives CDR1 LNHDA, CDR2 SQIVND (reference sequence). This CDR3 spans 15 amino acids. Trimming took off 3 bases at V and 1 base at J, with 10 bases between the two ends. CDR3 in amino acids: CASSIVRVSYNEQFF. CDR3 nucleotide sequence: TGTGCCAGTAGTATTGTCAGGGTTTCCTACAATGAGCAGTTCTTC.

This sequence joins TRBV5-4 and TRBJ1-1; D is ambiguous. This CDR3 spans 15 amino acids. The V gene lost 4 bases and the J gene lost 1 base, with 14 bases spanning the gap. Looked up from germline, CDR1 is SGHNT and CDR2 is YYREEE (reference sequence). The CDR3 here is CASSIGGRPNTEAFF. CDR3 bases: TGTGCCAGCAGCATTGGCGGGCGACCGAACACTGAAGCTTTCTTT.

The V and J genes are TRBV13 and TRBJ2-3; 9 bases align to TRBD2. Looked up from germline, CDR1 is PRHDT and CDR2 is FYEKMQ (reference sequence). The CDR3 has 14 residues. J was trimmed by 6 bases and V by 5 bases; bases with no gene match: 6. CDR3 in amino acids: CASSVSGSEDTQYF. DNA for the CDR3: TGTGCCAGCAGCGTTAGCGGGAGTGAGGATACGCAGTATTTT.

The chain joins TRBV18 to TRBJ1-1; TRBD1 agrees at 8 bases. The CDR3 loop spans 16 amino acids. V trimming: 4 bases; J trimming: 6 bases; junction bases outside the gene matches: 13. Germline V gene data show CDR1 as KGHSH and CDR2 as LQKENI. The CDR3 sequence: CASSLGQGGRDSEAFF. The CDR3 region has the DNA TGTGCCAGCTCACTAGGACAGGGAGGTCGGGACTCTGAAGCTTTCTTT.

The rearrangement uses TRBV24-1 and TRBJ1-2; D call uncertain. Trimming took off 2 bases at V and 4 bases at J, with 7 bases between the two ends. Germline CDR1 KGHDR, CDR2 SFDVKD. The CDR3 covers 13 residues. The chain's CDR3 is CATSDSSVYGYTF. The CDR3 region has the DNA TGTGCCACCAGTGATTCTTCAGTCTATGGCTACACCTTC.

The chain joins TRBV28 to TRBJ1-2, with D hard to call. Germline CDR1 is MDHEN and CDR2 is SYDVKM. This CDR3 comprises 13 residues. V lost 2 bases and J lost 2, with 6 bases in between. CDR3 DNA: TGTGCCAGCAGTTTAGGGAGGAACTATGGCTACACCTTC. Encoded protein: CASSLGRNYGYTF.

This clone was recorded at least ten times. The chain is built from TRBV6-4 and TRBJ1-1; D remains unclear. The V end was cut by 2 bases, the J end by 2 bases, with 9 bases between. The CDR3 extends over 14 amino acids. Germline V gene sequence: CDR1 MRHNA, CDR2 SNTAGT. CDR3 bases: TGTGCCAGCAGTGACGGGCGGGTTAACACTGAAGCTTTCTTT. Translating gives CASSDGRVNTEAFF.

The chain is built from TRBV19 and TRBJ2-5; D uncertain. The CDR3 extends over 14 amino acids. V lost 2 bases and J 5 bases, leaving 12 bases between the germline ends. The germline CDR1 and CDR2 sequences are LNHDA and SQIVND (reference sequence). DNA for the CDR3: TGTGCCAGTAGTATAAGTTCGGTTACGGAGACCCAGTACTTC. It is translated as CASSISSVTETQYF.

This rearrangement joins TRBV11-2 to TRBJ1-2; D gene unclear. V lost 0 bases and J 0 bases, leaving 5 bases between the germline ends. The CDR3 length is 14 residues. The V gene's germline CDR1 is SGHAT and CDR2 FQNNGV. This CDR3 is CASSLETANYGYTF. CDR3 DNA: TGTGCCAGCAGCTTAGAGACTGCTAACTATGGCTACACCTTC.

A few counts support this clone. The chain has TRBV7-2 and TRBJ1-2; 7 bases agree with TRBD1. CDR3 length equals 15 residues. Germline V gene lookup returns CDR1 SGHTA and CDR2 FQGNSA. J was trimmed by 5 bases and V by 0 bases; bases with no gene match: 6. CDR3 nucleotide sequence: TGTGCCAGCAGCTTAGCGGTAGGGACAGCTTATGGCTACACCTTC. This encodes CASSLAVGTAYGYTF.

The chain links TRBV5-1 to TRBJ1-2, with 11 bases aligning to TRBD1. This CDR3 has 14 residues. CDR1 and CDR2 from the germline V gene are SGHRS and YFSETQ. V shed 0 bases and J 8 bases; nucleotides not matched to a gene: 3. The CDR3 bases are TGCGCCAGCAGCTTGGGGACAGGGGGCTCGGGCTACACCTTC. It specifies CASSLGTGGSGYTF.

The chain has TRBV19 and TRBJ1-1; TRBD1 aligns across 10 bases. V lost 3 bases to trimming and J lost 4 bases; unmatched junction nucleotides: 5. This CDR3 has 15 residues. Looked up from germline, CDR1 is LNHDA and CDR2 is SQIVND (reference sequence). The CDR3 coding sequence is TGTGCCAGTAGTATTGGACAGGGGGGAAGCACTGAAGCTTTCTTT. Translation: CASSIGQGGSTEAFF. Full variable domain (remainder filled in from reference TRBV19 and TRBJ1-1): DGGITQSPKYLFRKEGQNVTLSCEQNLNHDAMYWYRQDPGQGLRLIYYSQIVNDFQKGDIAEGYSVSREKKESFPLTVTSAQKNPTAFYLCASSIGQGGSTEAFFGQGTRLTVV.

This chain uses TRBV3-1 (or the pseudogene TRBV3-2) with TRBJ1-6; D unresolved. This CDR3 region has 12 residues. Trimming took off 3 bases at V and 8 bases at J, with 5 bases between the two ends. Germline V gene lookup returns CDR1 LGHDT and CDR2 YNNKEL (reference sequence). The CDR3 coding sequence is TGTGCCAGCAGCCAGGCCGATTCACCCCTCCACTTT. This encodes CASSQADSPLHF.

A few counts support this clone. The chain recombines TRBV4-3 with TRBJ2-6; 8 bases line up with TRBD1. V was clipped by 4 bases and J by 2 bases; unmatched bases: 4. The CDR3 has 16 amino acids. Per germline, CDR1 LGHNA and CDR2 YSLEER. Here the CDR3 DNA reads TGCGCCAGCAGCCCTGGGACAGGAACTGGGGCCAACGTCCTGACTTTC. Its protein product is CASSPGTGTGANVLTF.

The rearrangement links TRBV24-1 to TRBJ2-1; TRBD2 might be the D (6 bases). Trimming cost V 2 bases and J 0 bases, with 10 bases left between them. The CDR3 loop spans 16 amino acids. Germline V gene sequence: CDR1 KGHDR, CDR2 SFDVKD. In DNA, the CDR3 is TGTGCCACCAGTGATTCCTCTAGCGTCTCCTACAATGAGCAGTTCTTC. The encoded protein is CATSDSSSVSYNEQFF.

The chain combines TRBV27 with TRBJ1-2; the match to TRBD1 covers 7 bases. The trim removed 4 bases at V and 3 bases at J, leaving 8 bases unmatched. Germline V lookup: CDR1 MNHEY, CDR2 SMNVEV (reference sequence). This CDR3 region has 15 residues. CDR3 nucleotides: TGTGCCAGCAGTTATTGGGAAGGGGGCTACTATGGCTACACCTTC. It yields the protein CASSYWEGGYYGYTF.

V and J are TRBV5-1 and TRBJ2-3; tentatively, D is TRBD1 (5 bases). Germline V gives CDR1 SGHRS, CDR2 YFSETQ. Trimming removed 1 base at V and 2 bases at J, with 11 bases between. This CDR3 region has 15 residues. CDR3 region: CASSLRGKNTDTQYF. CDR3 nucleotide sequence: TGCGCCAGCAGCTTGAGGGGAAAAAACACAGATACGCAGTATTTT.

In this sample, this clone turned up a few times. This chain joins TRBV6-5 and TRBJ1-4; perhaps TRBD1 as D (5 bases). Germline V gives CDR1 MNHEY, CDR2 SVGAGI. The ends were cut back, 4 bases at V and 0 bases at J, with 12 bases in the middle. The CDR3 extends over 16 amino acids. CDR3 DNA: TGTGCCAGCAGTTCAATCTGGACATCAACTAATGAAAAACTGTTTTTT. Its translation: CASSSIWTSTNEKLFF.

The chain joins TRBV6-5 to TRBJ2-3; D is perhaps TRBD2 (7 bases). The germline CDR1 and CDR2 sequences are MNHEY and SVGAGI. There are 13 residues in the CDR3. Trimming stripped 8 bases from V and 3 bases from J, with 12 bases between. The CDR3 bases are TGTGCCAGCCGAGGGGGGGGAACAGATACGCAGTATTTT. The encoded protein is CASRGGGTDTQYF.

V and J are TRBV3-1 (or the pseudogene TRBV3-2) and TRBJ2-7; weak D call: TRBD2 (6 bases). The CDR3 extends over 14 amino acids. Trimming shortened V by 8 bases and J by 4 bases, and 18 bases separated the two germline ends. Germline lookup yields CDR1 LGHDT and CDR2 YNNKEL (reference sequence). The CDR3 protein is CASATAGRRYEQYF. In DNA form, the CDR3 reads TGTGCCAGCGCTACGGCGGGGCGGCGGTACGAGCAGTACTTC.

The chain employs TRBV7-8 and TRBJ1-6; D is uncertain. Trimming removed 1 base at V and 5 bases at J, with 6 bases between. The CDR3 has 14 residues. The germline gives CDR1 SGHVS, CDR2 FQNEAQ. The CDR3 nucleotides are TGTGCCAGCAGCTTAGGCCAGAATAATTCACCCCTCCACTTT. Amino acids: CASSLGQNNSPLHF.

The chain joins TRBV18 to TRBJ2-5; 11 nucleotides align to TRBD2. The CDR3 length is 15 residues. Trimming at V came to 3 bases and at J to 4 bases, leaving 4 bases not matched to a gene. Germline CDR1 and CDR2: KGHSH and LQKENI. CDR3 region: CASSPQLAGVETQYF. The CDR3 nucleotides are TGTGCCAGCTCACCCCAACTAGCGGGAGTAGAGACCCAGTACTTC.

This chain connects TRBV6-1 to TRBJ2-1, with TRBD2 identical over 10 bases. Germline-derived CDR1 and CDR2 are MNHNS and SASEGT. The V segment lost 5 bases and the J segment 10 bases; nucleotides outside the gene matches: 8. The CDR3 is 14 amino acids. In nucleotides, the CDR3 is TGTGCCAGCAGTCCCGGGACTAGCGTCGACGAGCAGTTCTTC. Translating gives CASSPGTSVDEQFF.